This T cell receptor (beta chain) is from a study of CD8 T cells in ankylosing spondylitis. Study findings and constraints: Disease-linked clones reportedly concentrated significantly in matched ankylosing spondylitis synovial fluid. Existing reports had already noted some motif variants in reactive arthritis synovial fluid and blood. Ankylosing spondylitis blood seemed to carry a telltale TCR beta motif made of fewer than 10 highly homologous variants.

The CDR3 extends over 16 amino acids. V lost 5 bases, J lost 5 bases, and 13 bases stayed unmatched. A remark on this clonotype: The antigen is unknown.

TCRdb re-analysed the 5' RACE reads in MiXCR, keeping a single row per CDR3 protein. This repertoire shows a few hundred thousand distinct CDR3 sequences, around 8% found once; its top ten account for approximately 15%. The chain uses TRBV12-3 or TRBV12-4 and TRBJ2-5; TRBD1 agrees at 8 bases. The origin of this receptor is a male donor with ankylosing spondylitis. The source material was blood, either unsorted or a sorted T cell fraction (not recorded which). The CDR3 loop is CASSPRTGLVGETQYF. For the CDR3, the DNA is TGTGCCAGCAGTCCCCGGACAGGGTTAGTCGGCGAGACCCAGTACTTC.